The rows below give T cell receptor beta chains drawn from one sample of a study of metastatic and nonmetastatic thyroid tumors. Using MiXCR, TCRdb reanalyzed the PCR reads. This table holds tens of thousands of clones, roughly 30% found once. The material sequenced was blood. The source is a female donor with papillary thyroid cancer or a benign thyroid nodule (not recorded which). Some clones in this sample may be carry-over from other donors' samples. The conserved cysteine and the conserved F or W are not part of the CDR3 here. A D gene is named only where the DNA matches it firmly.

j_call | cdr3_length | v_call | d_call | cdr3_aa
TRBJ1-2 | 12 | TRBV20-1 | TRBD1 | GARPRDRGLGYT
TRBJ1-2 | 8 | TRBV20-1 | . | SAIRDGYT
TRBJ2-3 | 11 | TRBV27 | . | ASSSRNTDTQY
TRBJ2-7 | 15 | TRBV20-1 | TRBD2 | SARGAPGLAPAYEQY
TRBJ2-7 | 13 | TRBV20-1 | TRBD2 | SAWGTSGSSYEQY
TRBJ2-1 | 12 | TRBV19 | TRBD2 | ASSRAGTPNEQF
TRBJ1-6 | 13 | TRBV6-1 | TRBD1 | ASSERTGHNSPLH
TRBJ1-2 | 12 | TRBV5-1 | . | ARSLDRENYGYT
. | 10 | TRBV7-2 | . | ASSRQAYEQY
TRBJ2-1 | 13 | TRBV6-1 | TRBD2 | ASSLTSGAYNEQF
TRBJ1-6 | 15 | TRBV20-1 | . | SARDQRLSSYNSPLH